The following is a TCR beta chain sequence with its context. Its target antigen remains unknown. Base qualities are missing; no much larger clone stands one base away. Whole blood was collected in K2EDTA tubes by collaborating institutions according to the institutions' own protocols. For TCRbeta analysis, collaborators shipped samples in one of three forms: frozen whole blood, isolated PBMCs, or DNA extracted from either of those sample types. The germline V gene yields MDHEN for CDR1 and SYDVKM for CDR2. The CDR3 goes from the cysteine to the phenylalanine over 16 residues. Only the CDR3 DNA is retained, 48 bases long and in frame from the first base. V loses 1 base at its end and J loses 5 bases; junction bases beyond the gene matches: 9. The data stem from a study of blood T cell repertoires in COVID-19 (dated by TCRdb to the early 2020s). The study in broad terms: Collaborator samples came from the United States, Italy and Spain and covered acute and convalescent phases of COVID-19. Where HLA class I and class II types were available, the types were taken from metadata supplied by the sample provider, not from assay-based typing. Samples came from the ongoing ImmuneRACE study (first 160 participants) plus 1,254 subjects from 6 global collaborators. The repertoires were released in a freely available public database intended as a resource for research on the immune response to SARS-CoV-2. Deeply sampled blood TCRbeta repertoires from subjects exposed to, actively infected with, or recovered from COVID-19 were included in the dataset. The prospective study material was composed of cDNA or gDNA derived from T cells, B-cell-depleted T cells, or PBMCs. The sample metadata nearly always contained a de-identified subject ID, COVID-19 status, age in years and sex. Study-wide findings and limitations: Clinical and demographic metadata were provided uncurated, with the amount varying by source and participant.

The immunoSEQ Assay, a bias-controlled multiplex PCR, was used to amplify TCRbeta CDR3 regions from genomic DNA. In the paper's pipeline: The number of nucleated cells in each sample was estimated by amplification of reference gene primers within the assay. To quantify the absolute abundance of each unique TCRbeta CDR3 rearrangement, sequence reads were collapsed and filtered. Productive Simpson clonality was computed per sample as the square root of Simpson's diversity index over productive rearrangements. The source is immuneACCESS, and TCRdb retained only in-frame sequences with V and J called. Part of the clones is not carried over; for the studies checked, unresolved V genes explain less than half of this, and the remainder is unexplained. V, J and clone size are taken as reported in that table, and D and trimming were inferred from the DNA itself. In all, the sample holds tens of thousands of clones, and about 91% of those were seen once. 2% to 2.5% of the sample is held by the ten biggest clonotypes.

This receptor chain uses TRBV28 and TRBJ2-7; the central 9 bases match TRBD2. This sequence originates from a man aged 55 to 70 with acute or convalescent COVID-19. The specimen was peripheral blood. The sequenced DNA: TGTGCCAGCAGTTTATCGGGCGGACTAGCGATTAACGAGCAGTACTTC. This yields the protein CASSLSGGLAINEQYF. Where the CDR3 stops, the reference TRBV28 and TRBJ2-7 genes take over; the full variable domain is DVKVTQSSRYLVKRTGEKVFLECVQDMDHENMFWYRQDPGLGLRLIYFSYDVKMKEKGDIPEGYSVSREKKERFSLILESASTNQTSMYLCASSLSGGLAINEQYFGPGTRLTVT.